The present T cell receptor beta chain was sequenced within a study of T cell responses to AZD1222 COVID-19 vaccine. Study-wide points: Regions left unmutated in variants are reportedly the target of nearly half of spike-specific TCRs. Across the whole spike, CD4 TCRs peaked at regions 160-218 and 743-854. Elevations in Spike-specific TCR breadth and depth followed administration of two AZD1222 doses. The study identified only a handful of AZD1222 recipients as seropositive at baseline.

This CDR3 is 14 amino acids long. V shed 4 bases and J 7 bases; nucleotides not matched to a gene: 5. Germline loops: CDR1 MNHEY, CDR2 SVGAGI. Regarding this clone: Its antigen is not identified.

Sequenced by immunoSEQ multiplex PCR; TCRdb stores in-frame clones only, minus some. The sample includes about 120,000 clones, about 85% of them seen just once. The chain joins TRBV6-5 to TRBJ2-2, with 8 bases lining up with TRBD1. This sequence originates from an adult in good health. The sample consisted of peripheral blood, taken on day 0 of AZD1222 vaccination. For the CDR3, the DNA is TGTGCCAGCAGTTCCTCAGGGGGCCGCGGGGAGCTGTTTTTT. It codes for CASSSSGGRGELFF.